What follows are 10 T cell receptor beta chains derived from one specimen sequenced in a study of blood T cells in healthy people across ages. A second PCR of roughly 7 to 11 cycles used a sample-barcoded 5' primer and a J-beta primer mix. Each CDR3 protein is one row after TCRdb ran MiXCR on the 5' RACE reads. The sample lists around 1,000,000 distinct CDR3 sequences; 20% to 25% were seen once. These data were also filed under a second study, of T cells of mothers and their children.

Sequencing was carried out using blood. These receptors were taken from a girl aged 2 to 10 in good health.

In its sample, this clonotype was seen a few times. The chain is built from TRBV6-1 and TRBJ2-5; D may correspond to TRBD1 or TRBD2 (5 bases each). The closer fit of TRBJ2-7 to the DNA end suggests the J call may be wrong. CDR3 size: 15 residues. Per germline, CDR1 MNHNS and CDR2 SASEGT. The DNA for the CDR3 is TGTGCCAGCAGTGTGGGGGAGATCGGCTCCTACGAGCAGTACTTC. It specifies CASSVGEIGSYEQYF.

This clonotype was recorded a few times. The chain combines TRBV11-2 with TRBJ2-7; maybe TRBD2 (5 bases). Germline lookup yields CDR1 SGHAT and CDR2 FQNNGV. The CDR3 is 14 residues long. Trimming cost V 5 bases and J 3 bases, with 14 bases left between them. CDR3: CASSLPEVIYEQYF. The CDR3 region has the DNA TGTGCCAGCAGCCTACCGGAGGTAATCTACGAGCAGTACTTC.

This clonotype has only a few counts. CDR3 sequence: CASSISGDLHSYEQYF. Written as DNA, the CDR3 is TGTGCCAGCAGCATTAGCGGAGACCTCCACTCCTACGAGCAGTACTTC. This chain joins TRBV13 and TRBJ2-7; possibly TRBD2 for D (6 bases). The CDR3 consists of 16 residues. Germline lookup yields CDR1 PRHDT and CDR2 FYEKMQ (reference sequence). The V end was cut by 5 bases, the J end by 0 bases, with 17 bases between. Variable domain in full (rest from reference TRBV13 and TRBJ2-7): AAGVIQSPRHLIKEKRETATLKCYPIPRHDTVYWYQQGPGQDPQFLISFYEKMQSDKGSIPDRFSAQQFSDYHSELNMSSLELGDSALYFCASSISGDLHSYEQYFGPGTRLTVT.

The chain links TRBV5-1 to TRBJ1-2; TRBD1 agrees at 8 bases. Germline V gene sequence: CDR1 SGHRS, CDR2 YFSETQ. The ends lost 4 bases at V and 3 bases at J; junction bases unmatched: 11. The CDR3 has 16 amino acids. Here the CDR3 DNA reads TGCGCCAGCAGCCCCGGAGGGACAGGAGGAGACTATGGCTACACCTTC. This sequence encodes CASSPGGTGGDYGYTF.

The table lists this clonotype with a few counts. The V call is TRBV4-2, the J call TRBJ2-1; 8 bases fit TRBD2. This CDR3 is 15 amino acids long. Losses at the gene ends were 0 bases for V and 4 bases for J; bases not matched to a gene: 2. Germline lookup yields CDR1 LGHNA and CDR2 YNFKEQ. The CDR3 protein is CASSQEAGVYNEQFF. The CDR3 nucleotides are TGTGCCAGCAGCCAAGAAGCGGGAGTATACAATGAGCAGTTCTTC.

The genes are TRBV7-3 and TRBJ2-1; 7 nucleotides align to TRBD2. The tail of the sequence fits TRBJ2-7 better, so the J call may be wrong. This CDR3 comprises 15 residues. Germline-derived CDR1 and CDR2 are SGHTA and FQGTGA. The chain's CDR3 is CASSLIGTTIYEQYF. CDR3 DNA: TGTGCCAGCAGCTTAATAGGGACTACAATCTACGAGCAGTACTTC.

The chain combines TRBV20-1 with TRBJ2-5; D possibly corresponds to TRBD2 (5 bases). The assigned J gene may be wrong: the sequence end matches TRBJ2-7 better. Per the germline V gene, CDR1 is DFQATT and CDR2 is SNEGSKA (reference sequence). CDR3 length: 13 residues. The CDR3 is CSATGMTIYEQYF. In DNA, the CDR3 is TGCAGTGCTACCGGGATGACCATCTACGAGCAGTACTTC.

V and J are TRBV29-1 and TRBJ2-1, with D perhaps TRBD2 (5 bases). The V end was cut by 5 bases, the J end by 5 bases, with 10 bases between. This CDR3 contains 12 residues. Germline loops: CDR1 SQVTM, CDR2 ANQGSEA. The CDR3 protein is CSVPRDNNEQFF. DNA of the CDR3: TGCAGCGTTCCCCGGGATAACAATGAGCAGTTCTTC.

The chain combines TRBV25-1 with TRBJ2-5; D remains ambiguous. The end of the DNA is better explained by TRBJ2-7, so the J call may be wrong. This CDR3 spans 11 amino acids. The germline V gene encodes CDR1 MGHDK and CDR2 SYGVNS. CDR3 residues: CASSEFFEQYF. The CDR3 DNA reads TGTGCCAGCAGTGAATTCTTCGAGCAGTACTTC.

The chain links TRBV4-1 to TRBJ2-1; 8 positions agree with TRBD1. The germline V gene has CDR1 MGHRA and CDR2 YSYEKL. Unmatched junction bases numbered 11, after V lost 2 bases and J lost 11 bases. This CDR3 region has 15 residues. The CDR3 DNA reads as TGCGCCAGCAGCCAACAGGACAGGGTTATCTGGCAGCAGTTCTTC. As protein: CASSQQDRVIWQQFF.